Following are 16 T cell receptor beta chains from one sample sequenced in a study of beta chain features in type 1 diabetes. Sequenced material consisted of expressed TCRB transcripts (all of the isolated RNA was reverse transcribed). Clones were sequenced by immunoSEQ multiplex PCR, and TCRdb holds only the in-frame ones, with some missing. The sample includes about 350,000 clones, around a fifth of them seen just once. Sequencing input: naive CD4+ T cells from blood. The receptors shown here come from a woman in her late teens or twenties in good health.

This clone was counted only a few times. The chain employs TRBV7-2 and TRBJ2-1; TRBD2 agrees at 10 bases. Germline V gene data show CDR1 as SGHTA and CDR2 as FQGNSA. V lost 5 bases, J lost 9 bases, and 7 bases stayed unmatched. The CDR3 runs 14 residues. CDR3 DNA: TGTGCCAGCAGCCGCCTAGCGGGAGAAGGTGAGCAGTTCTTC. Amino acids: CASSRLAGEGEQFF.

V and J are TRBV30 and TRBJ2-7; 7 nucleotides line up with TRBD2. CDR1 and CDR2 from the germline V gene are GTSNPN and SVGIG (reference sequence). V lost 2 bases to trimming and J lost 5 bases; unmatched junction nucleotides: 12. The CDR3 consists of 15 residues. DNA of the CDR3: TGTGCCTGGAGTAGAGGCGGGAGATTGTTGAACGAGCAGTACTTC. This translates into CAWSRGGRLLNEQYF.

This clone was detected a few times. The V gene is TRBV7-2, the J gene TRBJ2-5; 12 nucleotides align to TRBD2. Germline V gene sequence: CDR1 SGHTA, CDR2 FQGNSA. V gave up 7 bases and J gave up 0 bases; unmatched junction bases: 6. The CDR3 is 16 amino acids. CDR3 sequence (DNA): TGTGCCAGCACCCCACTAGCGGGGGGTTACCAAGAGACCCAGTACTTC. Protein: CASTPLAGGYQETQYF.

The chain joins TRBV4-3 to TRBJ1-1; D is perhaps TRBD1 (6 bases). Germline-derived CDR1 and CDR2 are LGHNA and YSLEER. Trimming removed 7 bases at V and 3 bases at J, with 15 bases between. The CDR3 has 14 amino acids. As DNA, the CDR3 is TGCGCCAGCACCGTACAGGGTTGGGACACTGAAGCTTTCTTT. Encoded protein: CASTVQGWDTEAFF.

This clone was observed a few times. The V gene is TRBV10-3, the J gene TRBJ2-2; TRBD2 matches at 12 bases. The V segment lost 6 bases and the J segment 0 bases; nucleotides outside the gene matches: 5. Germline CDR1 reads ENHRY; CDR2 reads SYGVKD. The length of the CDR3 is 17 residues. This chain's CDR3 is CAISGTSGSANTGELFF. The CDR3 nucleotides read TGTGCCATCAGCGGGACTAGCGGGTCGGCGAACACCGGGGAGCTGTTTTTT.

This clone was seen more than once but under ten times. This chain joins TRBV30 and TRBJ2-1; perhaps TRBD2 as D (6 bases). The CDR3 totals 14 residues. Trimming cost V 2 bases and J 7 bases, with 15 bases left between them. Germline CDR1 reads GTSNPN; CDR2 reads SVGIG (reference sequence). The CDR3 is CAWSRRGAGNEQFF. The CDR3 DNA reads TGTGCCTGGAGTAGGAGGGGCGCCGGGAATGAGCAGTTCTTC.

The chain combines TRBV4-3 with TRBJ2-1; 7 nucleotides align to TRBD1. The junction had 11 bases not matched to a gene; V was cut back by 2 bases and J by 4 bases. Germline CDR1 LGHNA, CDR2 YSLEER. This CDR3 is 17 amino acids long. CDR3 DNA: TGCGCCAGCAGCCAAATACTACAGGGGCCCTCTTACAATGAGCAGTTCTTC. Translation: CASSQILQGPSYNEQFF.

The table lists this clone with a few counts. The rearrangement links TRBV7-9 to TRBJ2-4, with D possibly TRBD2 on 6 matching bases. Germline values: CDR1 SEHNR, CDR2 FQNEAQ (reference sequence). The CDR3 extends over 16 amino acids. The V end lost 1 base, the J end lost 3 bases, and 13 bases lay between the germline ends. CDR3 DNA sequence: TGTGCCAGCAGCTTAGAACCCTTGCGGGGCAAAAACATTCAGTACTTC. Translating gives CASSLEPLRGKNIQYF. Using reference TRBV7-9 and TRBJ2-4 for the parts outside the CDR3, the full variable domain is DTGVSQNPRHKITKRGQNVTFRCDPISEHNRLYWYRQTLGQGPEFLTYFQNEAQLEKSRLLSDRFSAERPKGSFSTLEIQRTEQGDSAMYLCASSLEPLRGKNIQYFGAGTRLSVL.

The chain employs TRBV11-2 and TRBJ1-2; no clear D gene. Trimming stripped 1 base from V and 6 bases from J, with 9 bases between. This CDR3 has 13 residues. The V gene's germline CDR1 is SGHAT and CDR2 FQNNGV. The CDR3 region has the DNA TGTGCCAGCAGCTTAGGAGAGGGAAATGGCTACACCTTC. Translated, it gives CASSLGEGNGYTF.

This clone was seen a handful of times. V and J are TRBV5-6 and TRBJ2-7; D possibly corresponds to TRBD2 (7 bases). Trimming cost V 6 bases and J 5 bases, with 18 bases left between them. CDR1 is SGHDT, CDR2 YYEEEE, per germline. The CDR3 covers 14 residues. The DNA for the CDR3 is TGTGCCAGCAACCGGGGGAGGGGGGAGAACGAGCAGTACTTC. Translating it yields CASNRGRGENEQYF.

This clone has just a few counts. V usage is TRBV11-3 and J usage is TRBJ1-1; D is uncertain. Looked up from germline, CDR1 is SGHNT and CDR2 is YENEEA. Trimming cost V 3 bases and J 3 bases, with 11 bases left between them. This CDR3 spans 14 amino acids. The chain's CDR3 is CASSLRARDTEAFF. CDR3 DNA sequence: TGTGCCAGCAGCTTGAGGGCTCGGGACACTGAAGCTTTCTTT.

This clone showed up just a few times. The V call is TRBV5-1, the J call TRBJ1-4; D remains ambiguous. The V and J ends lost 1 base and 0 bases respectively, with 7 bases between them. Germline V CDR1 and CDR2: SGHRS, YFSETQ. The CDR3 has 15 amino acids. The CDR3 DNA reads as TGCGCCAGCAGCTTGACACCAACAACTAATGAAAAACTGTTTTTT. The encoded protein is CASSLTPTTNEKLFF.

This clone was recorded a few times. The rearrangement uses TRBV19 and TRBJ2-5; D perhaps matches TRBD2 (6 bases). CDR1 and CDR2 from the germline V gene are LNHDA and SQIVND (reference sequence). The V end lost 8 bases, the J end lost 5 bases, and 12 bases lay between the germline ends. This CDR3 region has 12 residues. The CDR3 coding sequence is TGTGCCAGTGCCGCGGGGCGGGAGACCCAGTACTTC. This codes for CASAAGRETQYF.

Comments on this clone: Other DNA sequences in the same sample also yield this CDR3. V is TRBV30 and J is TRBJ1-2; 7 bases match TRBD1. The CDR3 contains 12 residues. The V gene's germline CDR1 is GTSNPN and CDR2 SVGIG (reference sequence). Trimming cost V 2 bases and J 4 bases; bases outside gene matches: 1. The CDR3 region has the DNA TGTGCCTGGAGTAGGGACAGCTATGGCTACACCTTC. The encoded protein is CAWSRDSYGYTF. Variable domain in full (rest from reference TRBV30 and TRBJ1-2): SQTIHQWPATLVQPVGSPLSLECTVEGTSNPNLYWYRQAAGRGLQLLFYSVGIGQISSEVPQNLSASRPQDRQFILSSKKLLLSDSGFYLCAWSRDSYGYTFGSGTRLTVV.

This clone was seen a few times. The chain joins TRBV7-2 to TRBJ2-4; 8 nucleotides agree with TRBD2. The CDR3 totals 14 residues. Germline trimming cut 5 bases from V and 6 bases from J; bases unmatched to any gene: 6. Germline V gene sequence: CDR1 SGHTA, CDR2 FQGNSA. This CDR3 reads CASSLKAGGNIQYF. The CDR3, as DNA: TGTGCCAGCAGCCTAAAGGCGGGGGGAAACATTCAGTACTTC.

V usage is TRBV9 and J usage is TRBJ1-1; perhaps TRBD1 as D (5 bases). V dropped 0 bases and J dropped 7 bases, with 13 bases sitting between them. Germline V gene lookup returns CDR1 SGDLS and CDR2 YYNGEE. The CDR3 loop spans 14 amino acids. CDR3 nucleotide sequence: TGTGCCAGCAGCGTAGGTTCGCGGGGACTTGAAGCTTTCTTT. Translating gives CASSVGSRGLEAFF.